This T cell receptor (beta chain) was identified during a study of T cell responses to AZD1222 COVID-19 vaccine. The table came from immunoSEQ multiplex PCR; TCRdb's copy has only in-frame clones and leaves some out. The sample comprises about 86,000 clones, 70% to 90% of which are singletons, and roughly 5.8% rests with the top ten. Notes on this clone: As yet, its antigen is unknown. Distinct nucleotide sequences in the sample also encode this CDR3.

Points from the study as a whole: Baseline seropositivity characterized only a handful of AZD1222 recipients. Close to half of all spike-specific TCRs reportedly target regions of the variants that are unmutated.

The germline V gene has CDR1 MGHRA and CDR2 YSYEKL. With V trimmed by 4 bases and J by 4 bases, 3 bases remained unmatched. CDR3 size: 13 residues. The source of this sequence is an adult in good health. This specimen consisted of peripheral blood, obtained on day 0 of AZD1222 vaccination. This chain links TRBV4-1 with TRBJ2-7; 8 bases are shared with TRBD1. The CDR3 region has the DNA TGCGCCAGCAGCCTAGGACAGGGATACGAGCAGTACTTC. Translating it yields CASSLGQGYEQYF.